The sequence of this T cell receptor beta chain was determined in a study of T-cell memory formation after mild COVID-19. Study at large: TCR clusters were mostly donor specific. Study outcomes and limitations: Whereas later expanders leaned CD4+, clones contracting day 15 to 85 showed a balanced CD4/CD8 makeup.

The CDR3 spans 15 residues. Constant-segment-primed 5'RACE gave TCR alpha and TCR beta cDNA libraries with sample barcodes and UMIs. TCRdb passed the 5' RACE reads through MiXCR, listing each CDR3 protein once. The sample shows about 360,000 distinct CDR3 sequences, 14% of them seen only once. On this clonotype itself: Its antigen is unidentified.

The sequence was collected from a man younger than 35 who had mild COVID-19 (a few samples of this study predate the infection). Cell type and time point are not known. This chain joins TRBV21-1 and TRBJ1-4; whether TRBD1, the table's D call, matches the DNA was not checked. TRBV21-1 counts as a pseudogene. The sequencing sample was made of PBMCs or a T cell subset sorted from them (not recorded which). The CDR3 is CASTPRQVDNEKLFF. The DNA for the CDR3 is TGTGCCAGCACTCCACGACAGGTCGATAATGAAAAACTGTTTTTT.